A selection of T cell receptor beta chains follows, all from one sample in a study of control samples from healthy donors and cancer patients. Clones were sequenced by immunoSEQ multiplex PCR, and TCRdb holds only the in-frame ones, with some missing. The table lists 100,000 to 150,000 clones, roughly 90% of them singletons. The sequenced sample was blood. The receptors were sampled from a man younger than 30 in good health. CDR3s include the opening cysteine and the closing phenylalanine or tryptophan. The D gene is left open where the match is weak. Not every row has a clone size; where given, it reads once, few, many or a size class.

CDR3 DNA: TGTGCCAGCAGCCCCCTCGGCCACCCGGAACCCTACGAGCAGTACTTC
CDR3 protein: CASSPLGHPEPYEQYF
D gene: NA
J gene: TRBJ2-7
clone size: NA
V gene: TRBV5-5

CDR3 DNA: TGTGCCAGCAGCCCGAAGCCCGGGCCCAATCAGCCCCAGCATTTT
CDR3 protein: CASSPKPGPNQPQHF
D gene: NA
J gene: TRBJ1-5
clone size: NA
V gene: TRBV7-3

CDR3 DNA: TGCGCCAGCAGTGACGGCTTCGAAGAGACCCAGTACTTC
CDR3 protein: CASSDGFEETQYF
D gene: NA
J gene: TRBJ2-5
clone size: NA
V gene: TRBV10-1

CDR3 DNA: TGTGCCAGCAGCTTATTAGGTAGCACAGATACGCAGTATTTT
CDR3 protein: CASSLLGSTDTQYF
D gene: NA
J gene: TRBJ2-3
clone size: few
V gene: TRBV7-3

CDR3 DNA: TGTGCCAGCAGCTTGAGAAGCGATTCCTACAATGAGCAGTTCTTC
CDR3 protein: CASSLRSDSYNEQFF
D gene: NA
J gene: TRBJ2-1
clone size: NA
V gene: TRBV5-5

CDR3 DNA: TGTGCCAGCAGCTTATGGTTGGTAACGTTAAATCAGCCCCAGCATTTT
CDR3 protein: CASSLWLVTLNQPQHF
D gene: NA
J gene: TRBJ1-5
clone size: NA
V gene: TRBV7-2

CDR3 DNA: TGTGCCAGCAGTTACCAGACAGCTTCCTACGAGCAGTACTTC
CDR3 protein: CASSYQTASYEQYF
D gene: NA
J gene: TRBJ2-7
clone size: NA
V gene: TRBV6-5

CDR3 DNA: TGTGCCAGCAGTCCCACAGGGATCTACGGCTACACCTTT
CDR3 protein: CASSPTGIYGYTF
D gene: NA
J gene: TRBJ1-2
clone size: NA
V gene: TRBV6-6

CDR3 DNA: TGCAGCGTTCGTCGACAGGGGGCCAACTATGGCTACACCTTC
CDR3 protein: CSVRRQGANYGYTF
D gene: TRBD1
J gene: TRBJ1-2
clone size: NA
V gene: TRBV29-1

CDR3 DNA: TGCGCCAGCAGCTTGGCCGGGGCAGGGGGCGACGAGCAGTACTTC
CDR3 protein: CASSLAGAGGDEQYF
D gene: TRBD1
J gene: TRBJ2-7
clone size: NA
V gene: TRBV5-1

CDR3 DNA: TGCGCCAGCAGCTCGGGTCCGGGTAGGGACACTGAAGCTTTCTTT
CDR3 protein: CASSSGPGRDTEAFF
D gene: NA
J gene: TRBJ1-1
clone size: once
V gene: TRBV5-1

CDR3 DNA: TGTGCCAGTAGCTACGGGGGGGCCTCGAGAATGTGGGGCTACACCTTC
CDR3 protein: CASSYGGASRMWGYTF
D gene: NA
J gene: TRBJ1-2
clone size: NA
V gene: TRBV19

CDR3 DNA: TGCACCAGCAGCCTTGACAGGGGAGACACCGGGGAGCTGTTTTTT
CDR3 protein: CTSSLDRGDTGELFF
D gene: NA
J gene: TRBJ2-2
clone size: NA
V gene: TRBV1